A single sample is the source of the 26 T cell receptor beta chains below, sequenced in a study of blood T cell repertoires in COVID-19. Measured with immunoSEQ multiplex PCR; TCRdb has only the in-frame clones, and not every one. The sample shows more than 120,000 clones, around 87% of them seen only once. The sequencing sample was made of peripheral blood. The receptors come from a woman aged 45-65 years with active or convalescent COVID-19.

The J gene is TRBJ2-5, the V gene TRBV9; TRBD2 matches at 10 bases. V lost 2 bases and J lost 5; bases outside the gene matches: 9. The CDR3 length is 16 residues. From germline, CDR1 is SGDLS and CDR2 YYNGEE. Here the CDR3 reads CASSVSPAGGPETQYF. CDR3 DNA sequence: TGTGCCAGCAGCGTCTCACCAGCGGGAGGGCCGGAGACCCAGTACTTC.

This chain uses TRBV10-3 with TRBJ1-1; weak D call: TRBD1 (5 bases). CDR3 length equals 13 residues. The germline CDR1 and CDR2 sequences are ENHRY and SYGVKD. Trimming left V 2 bases short and J 1 base short, with 5 bases between. The CDR3, as DNA: TGTGCCATCAGTGAGGGGGCGAACACTGAAGCTTTCTTT. This gives the protein CAISEGANTEAFF.

The chain is built from TRBV5-1 and TRBJ1-2, with TRBD1 identical over 10 bases. This CDR3 is 15 amino acids long. Per germline, CDR1 SGHRS and CDR2 YFSETQ. V gave up 4 bases and J gave up 5 bases; unmatched junction bases: 8. The CDR3 DNA is TGCGCCAGCAGCACAGGACAGGGGGGAGGGTATGGCTACACCTTC. Its translation: CASSTGQGGGYGYTF.

V is TRBV11-2 and J is TRBJ1-1; a weak D match, TRBD1 (5 bases). Trimming left V 1 base short and J 0 bases short, with 9 bases between. The CDR3 runs 15 residues. Germline lookup yields CDR1 SGHAT and CDR2 FQNNGV. The CDR3 loop is CASSLARDLNTEAFF. The CDR3 DNA sequence: TGTGCCAGCAGCTTAGCCCGGGACTTGAACACTGAAGCTTTCTTT.

About this clone itself: Within the sample, other DNA sequences also encode this same CDR3. V is TRBV30 and J is TRBJ2-2; possibly TRBD1 for D (7 bases). Germline V gives CDR1 GTSNPN, CDR2 SVGIG (reference sequence). CDR3 length equals 15 residues. The V gene lost 0 bases and the J gene lost 6 bases, with 14 bases spanning the gap. CDR3 nucleotides: TGTGCCTGGAGTGTACCCGGCAGGGGGGCCGGGGAGCTGTTTTTT. Translating gives CAWSVPGRGAGELFF. The full variable domain, in which reference TRBV30 and TRBJ2-2 provide the parts outside the CDR3, is SQTIHQWPATLVQPVGSPLSLECTVEGTSNPNLYWYRQAAGRGLQLLFYSVGIGQISSEVPQNLSASRPQDRQFILSSKKLLLSDSGFYLCAWSVPGRGAGELFFGEGSRLTVL.

As DNA, the CDR3 is TGTGCCAGCAGCCCCGGGACTAGCGGGGGGAATGAGCAGTTCTTC. Translating it yields CASSPGTSGGNEQFF. The chain links TRBV7-2 to TRBJ2-1, with 15 bases aligning to TRBD2. V lost 5 bases and J lost 7; bases outside the gene matches: 3. Germline V CDR1 and CDR2: SGHTA, FQGNSA. The CDR3 has 15 residues.

The rearrangement uses TRBV7-2 and TRBJ1-1; 10 bases match TRBD1. V lost 5 bases, J lost 4 bases, and 10 bases stayed unmatched. The CDR3 loop spans 16 amino acids. Germline CDR1 and CDR2: SGHTA and FQGNSA. DNA of the CDR3: TGTGCCAGCAGCCTGCGGGGACGGACAGGGGGCACTGAAGCTTTCTTT. Its protein is CASSLRGRTGGTEAFF. Supplemented by reference TRBV7-2 and TRBJ1-1, the full variable domain reads GAGVSQSPSNKVTEKGKDVELRCDPISGHTALYWYRQSLGQGLEFLIYFQGNSAPDKSGLPSDRFSAERTGGSVSTLTIQRTQQEDSAVYLCASSLRGRTGGTEAFFGQGTRLTVV.

This clone was counted a few times. The rearrangement joins TRBV27 to TRBJ1-2, with D possibly matching TRBD1 (5 bases). The germline V and J ends were trimmed by 6 bases and 7 bases, with 15 bases remaining between them. From germline, CDR1 is MNHEY and CDR2 SMNVEV (reference sequence). This CDR3 region has 13 residues. CDR3 bases: TGTGCCAGCAGCTATGACGGGGGGAGTGGCTACACCTTC. It codes for CASSYDGGSGYTF.

J is TRBJ2-5 and V is TRBV21-1; TRBD2, the table's D call, was not compared with the DNA. TRBV21-1 is marked as a pseudogene. The CDR3 extends over 14 amino acids. The CDR3 reads CASSLVSLQETQYF. DNA for the CDR3: TGTGCCAGCAGCCTCGTTAGTCTCCAAGAGACCCAGTACTTC.

The chain combines TRBV16 with TRBJ2-7; TRBD1 matches at 9 bases. CDR3 length equals 15 residues. J gave up 3 bases and V 0 bases, and 3 bases lay outside the gene matches. Looked up from germline, CDR1 is KGHSY and CDR2 is FQNENV. The CDR3 here is CASSQSGTGRYEQYF. CDR3 DNA: TGTGCCAGCAGCCAATCGGGGACAGGGCGCTACGAGCAGTACTTC.

A single count supports this clone. V is TRBV7-3 and J is TRBJ1-1; 11 bases fit TRBD1. The CDR3 sequence is 15 residues long. With V trimmed by 5 bases and J by 11 bases, 13 bases remained unmatched. Germline V lookup: CDR1 SGHTA, CDR2 FQGTGA. The CDR3 sequence is CASSISRTGGGGAFF. Here the CDR3 DNA reads TGTGCCAGCAGCATTTCTCGGACAGGGGGCGGAGGGGCTTTCTTT.

As to this clone: One end of the junction is discordant with germline, which a read error may explain. The chain joins TRBV7-7 to TRBJ2-1, with 9 nucleotides matching TRBD2. Germline V gene sequence: CDR1 SSHAT, CDR2 FNYEAQ (reference sequence). The CDR3 spans 15 residues. DNA for the CDR3: TGTGCTAGCAGCGTAGCGGGAGACTCCTACAATGAGCAGTTCTTC. Translation gives CASSVAGDSYNEQFF.

The gene calls are TRBV7-2 and TRBJ1-2; D is unresolved. Germline CDR1 is SGHTA and CDR2 is FQGNSA. Trimming left V 4 bases short and J 6 bases short, with 30 bases between. CDR3 length: 19 amino acids. The DNA of the CDR3 is TGTGCCAGCAGCTCCGGACTAAACCTTGGAGGATTATTGCGGGATGGCTACACCTTC. It translates to CASSSGLNLGGLLRDGYTF.

The rearrangement joins TRBV7-9 to TRBJ2-7, with a possible D match to TRBD1 (6 bases). Germline CDR1 SEHNR, CDR2 FQNEAQ (reference sequence). The V end lost 4 bases, the J end lost 7 bases, and 17 bases lay between the germline ends. This CDR3 is built from 14 residues. The CDR3 reads CASSSPRDIWEQYF. The CDR3 DNA reads as TGTGCCAGCAGCTCACCCCGGGACATCTGGGAGCAGTACTTC. The full variable domain, completed using reference TRBV7-9 and TRBJ2-7, is DTGVSQNPRHKITKRGQNVTFRCDPISEHNRLYWYRQTLGQGPEFLTYFQNEAQLEKSRLLSDRFSAERPKGSFSTLEIQRTEQGDSAMYLCASSSPRDIWEQYFGPGTRLTVT.

Remarks on this clone: One end of the junction varies from germline; a read error may be responsible. The chain combines TRBV7-9 with TRBJ1-6, with a tentative D call TRBD1 (5 bases). There are 14 residues in the CDR3. The germline V gene encodes CDR1 SEHNR and CDR2 FQNEAQ (reference sequence). The CDR3 DNA sequence: TGTGCCAGCAGCTCAGGGCGAGATAAATCACCCCTCCACTTT. It codes for CASSSGRDKSPLHF.

The J gene is TRBJ2-7, the V gene TRBV27, with 7 nucleotides matching TRBD2. There are 11 residues in the CDR3. Germline V gives CDR1 MNHEY, CDR2 SMNVEV (reference sequence). V lost 6 bases to trimming and J lost 6 bases; unmatched junction nucleotides: 2. The CDR3 region is CASRGGVEQYF. The CDR3 nucleotides read TGTGCCAGCAGGGGAGGGGTCGAGCAGTACTTC.

This chain uses TRBV30 with TRBJ1-1; D gene unclear. The CDR3 is made up of 13 amino acids. CDR1 is GTSNPN and CDR2 is SVGIG in the germline V gene (reference sequence). Between the trimmed V and J ends, which lost 1 base and 4 bases, there was a span of 10 bases. The CDR3 reads CAWSENPGTEAFF. For the CDR3, the DNA is TGTGCCTGGAGTGAAAACCCCGGCACTGAAGCTTTCTTT. Supplemented by reference TRBV30 and TRBJ1-1, the full variable domain reads SQTIHQWPATLVQPVGSPLSLECTVEGTSNPNLYWYRQAAGRGLQLLFYSVGIGQISSEVPQNLSASRPQDRQFILSSKKLLLSDSGFYLCAWSENPGTEAFFGQGTRLTVV.

The rearrangement joins TRBV7-3 to TRBJ1-1, with a possible D match to TRBD1 (6 bases). Germline values: CDR1 SGHTA, CDR2 FQGTGA. The CDR3 length is 14 residues. V lost 2 bases and J 11 bases, leaving 18 bases between the germline ends. The CDR3 sequence is CASSLAADSSAAFF. In DNA, the CDR3 is TGTGCCAGCAGCTTAGCAGCGGACAGCTCGGCGGCTTTCTTT.

The rearrangement joins TRBV19 to TRBJ2-1, with 10 bases lining up with TRBD1. Germline loops: CDR1 LNHDA, CDR2 SQIVND (reference sequence). CDR3 length: 17 amino acids. J gave up 4 bases and V 4 bases, and 10 bases lay outside the gene matches. Here the CDR3 reads CASSNLPGTGEYNEQFF. CDR3 nucleotides: TGTGCCAGTAGTAACCTACCAGGGACAGGGGAGTACAATGAGCAGTTCTTC.

This chain links TRBV10-3 with TRBJ2-7; 8 bases are a match to TRBD1. Germline values: CDR1 ENHRY, CDR2 SYGVKD. This CDR3 has 15 amino acids. J was trimmed by 5 bases and V by 3 bases; bases with no gene match: 9. CDR3 sequence (DNA): TGTGCCATCAGTGACTCCGGACAGGGAGACCACGAGCAGTACTTC. Protein sequence: CAISDSGQGDHEQYF.

The chain combines TRBV3-1 (or the pseudogene TRBV3-2) with TRBJ2-5; possibly TRBD1 for D (5 bases). CDR3 length: 14 amino acids. Germline V CDR1 and CDR2: LGHDT, YNNKEL (reference sequence). Trimming took off 4 bases at V and 5 bases at J, with 14 bases between the two ends. This CDR3 reads CASSRKAGMETQYF. As DNA, the CDR3 is TGTGCCAGCAGCCGGAAAGCAGGGATGGAGACCCAGTACTTC.

This clone was observed a single time. J is TRBJ1-1 and V is TRBV7-9; weak D call: TRBD1 (6 bases). The V end lost 5 bases, the J end lost 4 bases, and 26 bases lay between the germline ends. Germline CDR1 is SEHNR and CDR2 is FQNEAQ (reference sequence). This CDR3 spans 18 amino acids. CDR3 residues: CASSRRERVGHSVTEAFF. The CDR3 DNA reads as TGTGCCAGCAGCCGAAGGGAAAGGGTGGGACATTCGGTCACTGAAGCTTTCTTT.

The chain is built from TRBV6-6 and TRBJ2-3; D is unresolved. Germline assignment: CDR1 MNHNY and CDR2 SVGAGI (reference sequence). This CDR3 is 12 amino acids long. V lost 4 bases to trimming and J lost 2 bases, with 4 bases between them. CDR3 region: CASSLYTDTQYF. The CDR3 DNA follows: TGTGCCAGCAGTTTATACACAGATACGCAGTATTTT.

V is TRBV5-1 and J is TRBJ1-3; D unclear. With 1 base removed from V and 3 bases from J, the gap between germline ends came to 8 bases. CDR1 is SGHRS, CDR2 YFSETQ, per germline. This CDR3 has 14 residues. Here the CDR3 reads CASSLRADGNTIYF. DNA for the CDR3: TGCGCCAGCAGCTTGAGAGCCGATGGAAACACCATATATTTT.

The chain has TRBV21-1 and TRBJ1-2; the table calls TRBD1, which could not be checked here. TRBV21-1 constitutes a pseudogene. The CDR3 length is 15 residues. The CDR3 protein is CASSKGKRGFYGYTF. The CDR3 region has the DNA TGTGCCAGCAGCAAAGGAAAAAGGGGGTTCTATGGCTACACCTTC.

The chain links TRBV4-1 to TRBJ2-3; D is perhaps TRBD1 (6 bases). The V and J ends lost 1 base and 5 bases respectively, with 13 bases between them. Looked up from germline, CDR1 is MGHRA and CDR2 is YSYEKL. The CDR3 runs to 15 residues. The CDR3 spells CASSQAPIGGDTQYF. The CDR3 DNA sequence: TGCGCCAGCAGCCAAGCCCCCATAGGGGGAGATACGCAGTATTTT.